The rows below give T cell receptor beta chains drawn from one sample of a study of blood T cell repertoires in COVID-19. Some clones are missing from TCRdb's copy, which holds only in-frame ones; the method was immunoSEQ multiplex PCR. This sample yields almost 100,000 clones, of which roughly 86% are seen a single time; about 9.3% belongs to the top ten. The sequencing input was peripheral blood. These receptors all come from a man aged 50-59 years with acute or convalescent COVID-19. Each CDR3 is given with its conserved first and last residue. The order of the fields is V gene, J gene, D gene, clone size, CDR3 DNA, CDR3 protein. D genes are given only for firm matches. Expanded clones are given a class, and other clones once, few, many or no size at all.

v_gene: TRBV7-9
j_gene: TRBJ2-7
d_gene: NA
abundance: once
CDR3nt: TGTGCCAGCAGCTCCCGGGTCCGAACCTACGAGCAGTACTTC
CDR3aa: CASSSRVRTYEQYF

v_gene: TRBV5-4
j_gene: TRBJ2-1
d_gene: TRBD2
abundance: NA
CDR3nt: TGTGCCAGCAGCTTGGCTAGCGGGAGGGAGCAGTTCTTC
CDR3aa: CASSLASGREQFF

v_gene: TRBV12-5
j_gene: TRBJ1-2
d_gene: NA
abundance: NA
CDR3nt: TGTGCTAGTGGCCCTACAGGGTATCTAGGCTACACCTTC
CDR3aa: CASGPTGYLGYTF

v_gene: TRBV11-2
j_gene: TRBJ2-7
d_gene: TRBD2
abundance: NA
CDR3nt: TGTGCCAGCAGCTCAACGGGAGGGGACGAGCAGTACTTC
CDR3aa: CASSSTGGDEQYF

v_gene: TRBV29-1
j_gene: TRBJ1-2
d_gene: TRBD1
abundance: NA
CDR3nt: TGCAGCGTAAGACATGGGACAGTTAACAACTATGGCTACACCTTC
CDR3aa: CSVRHGTVNNYGYTF

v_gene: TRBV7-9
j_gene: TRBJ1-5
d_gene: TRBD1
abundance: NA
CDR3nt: TGTGCCAGCAGCCCTCCGGGACAGTACAATCAGCCCCAGCATTTT
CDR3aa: CASSPPGQYNQPQHF

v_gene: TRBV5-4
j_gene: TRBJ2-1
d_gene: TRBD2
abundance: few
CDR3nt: TGTGCCAGCAGCCGCGCGACTAGCGGGAGGGAGCCCTACAATGAGCAGTTCTTC
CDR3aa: CASSRATSGREPYNEQFF

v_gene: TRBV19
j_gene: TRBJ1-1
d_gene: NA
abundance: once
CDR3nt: TGTGCCAGTAGTATAATCTTCCAATCAGGCGCGGCCGCGGGCACTGAAGCTTTCTTT
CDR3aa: CASSIIFQSGAAAGTEAFF

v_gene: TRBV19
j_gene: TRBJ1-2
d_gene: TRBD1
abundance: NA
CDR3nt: TGTGCCAGTACCCCATCGCCCGGGACAGCTAACTATGGCTACACCTTC
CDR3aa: CASTPSPGTANYGYTF

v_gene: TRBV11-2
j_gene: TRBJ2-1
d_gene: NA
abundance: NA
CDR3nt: TGTGCCAGCAGTTTTCCCTCGGACTGGTACAATGAGCAGTTCTTC
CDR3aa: CASSFPSDWYNEQFF

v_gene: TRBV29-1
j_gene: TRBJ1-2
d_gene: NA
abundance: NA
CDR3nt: TGCAGCGTTGATTGGGAGGGAGCCTATGGCTACACCTTC
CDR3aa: CSVDWEGAYGYTF

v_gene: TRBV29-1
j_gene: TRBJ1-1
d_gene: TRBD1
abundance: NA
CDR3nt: TGCAGCGTTGGAGACAGGGGGCTTTACACTGAAGCTTTCTTT
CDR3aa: CSVGDRGLYTEAFF

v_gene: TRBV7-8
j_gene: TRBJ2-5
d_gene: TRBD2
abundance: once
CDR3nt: TGTGCCAGCAGCGTATCTAGCGGCCAAGAGACCCAGTACTTC
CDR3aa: CASSVSSGQETQYF

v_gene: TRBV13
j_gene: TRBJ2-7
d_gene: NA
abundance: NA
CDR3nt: TGTGCCAGCAGCTGGGTGTGGGGAACGGGAGACCGCGAGCAGTACTTC
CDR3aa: CASSWVWGTGDREQYF

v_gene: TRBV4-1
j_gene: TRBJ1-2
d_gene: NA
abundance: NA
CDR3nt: TGCGCCAGCAGCCAAGCAAAAGGGGACTATGGCTACACCTTC
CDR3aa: CASSQAKGDYGYTF

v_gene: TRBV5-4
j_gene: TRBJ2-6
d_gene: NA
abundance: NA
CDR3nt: TGTGCCAGCAGCTTGTCAGGCCTGCCTGGGGCCAACGTCCTGACTTTC
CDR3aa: CASSLSGLPGANVLTF

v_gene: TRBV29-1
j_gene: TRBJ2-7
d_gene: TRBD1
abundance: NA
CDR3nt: TGCAGCGTTGAATGGACAGGGGAGTACGAGCAGTACTTC
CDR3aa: CSVEWTGEYEQYF

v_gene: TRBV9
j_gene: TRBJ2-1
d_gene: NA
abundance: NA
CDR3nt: TGTGCCAGCAGCGCCGCGATTGTTTCGGGTTACAATGAGCAGTTCTTC
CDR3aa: CASSAAIVSGYNEQFF

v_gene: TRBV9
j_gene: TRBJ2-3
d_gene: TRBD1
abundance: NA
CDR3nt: TGTGCCAGCAGCGAGACAGGGGCCTACCGTAGTACGCAGTATTTT
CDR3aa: CASSETGAYRSTQYF

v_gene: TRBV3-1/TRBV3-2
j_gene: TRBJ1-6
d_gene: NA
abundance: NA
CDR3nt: TGTGCCAGCAGCCAAGACTTCAATTCACCCCTCCACTTT
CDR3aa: CASSQDFNSPLHF

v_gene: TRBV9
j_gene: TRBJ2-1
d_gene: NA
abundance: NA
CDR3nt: TGTGCCAGCAGCGCCAACACAGGGAAATCCTACAATGAGCAGTTCTTC
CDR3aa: CASSANTGKSYNEQFF

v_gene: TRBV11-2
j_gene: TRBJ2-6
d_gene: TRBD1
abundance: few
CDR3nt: TGTGCCAGCTCCGCGAGACAGGGGTCGGCGGGGGCCAACGTCCTGACTTTC
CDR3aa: CASSARQGSAGANVLTF

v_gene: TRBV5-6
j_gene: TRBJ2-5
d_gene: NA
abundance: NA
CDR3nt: TGTGCCAGCGGTGCCCTAGCGTTCGCACAAGAGACCCAGTACTTC
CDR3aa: CASGALAFAQETQYF

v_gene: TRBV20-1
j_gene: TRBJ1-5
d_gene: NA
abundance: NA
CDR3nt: TGCAGTGCTAGTCCCACATATAGCAATCAGCCCCAGCATTTT
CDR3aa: CSASPTYSNQPQHF